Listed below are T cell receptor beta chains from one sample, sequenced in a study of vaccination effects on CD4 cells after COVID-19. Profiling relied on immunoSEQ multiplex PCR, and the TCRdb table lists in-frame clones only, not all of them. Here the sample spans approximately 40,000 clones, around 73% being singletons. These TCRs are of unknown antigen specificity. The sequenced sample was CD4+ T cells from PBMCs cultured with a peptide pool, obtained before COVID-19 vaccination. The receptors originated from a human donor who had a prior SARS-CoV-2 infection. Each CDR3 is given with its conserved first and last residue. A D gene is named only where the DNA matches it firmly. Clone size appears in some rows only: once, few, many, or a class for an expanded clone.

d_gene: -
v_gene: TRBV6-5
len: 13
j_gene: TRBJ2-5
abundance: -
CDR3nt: TGTGCCAGCAGGGCCAACGGTGGAGAGACCCAGTACTTC
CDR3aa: CASRANGGETQYF

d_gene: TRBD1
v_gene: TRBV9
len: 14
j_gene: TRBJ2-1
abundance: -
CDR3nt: TGTGCCAGCAGCGTAGTACAGGGGGCGGGTGAGCAGTTCTTC
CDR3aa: CASSVVQGAGEQFF

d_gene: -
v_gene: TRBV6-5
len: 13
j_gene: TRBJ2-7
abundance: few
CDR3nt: TGTGCCAGCTTAAAGGACAGTTCCTACGAGCAGTACTTC
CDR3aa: CASLKDSSYEQYF

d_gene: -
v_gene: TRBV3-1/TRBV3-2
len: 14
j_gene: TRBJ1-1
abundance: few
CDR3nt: TGTGCCAGCAGCCATACAGAGTCGAACACTGAAGCTTTCTTT
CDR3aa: CASSHTESNTEAFF

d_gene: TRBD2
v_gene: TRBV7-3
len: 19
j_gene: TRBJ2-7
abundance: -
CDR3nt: TGTGCCAGCAGCCTAGGGTCTAGCGGACCAAAATATAGATCCTACGAGCAGTACTTC
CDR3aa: CASSLGSSGPKYRSYEQYF

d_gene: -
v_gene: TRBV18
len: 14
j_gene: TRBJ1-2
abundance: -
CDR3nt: TGTGCCAGCTCACCACTCGGGGGCAACTATGGCTACACCTTC
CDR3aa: CASSPLGGNYGYTF

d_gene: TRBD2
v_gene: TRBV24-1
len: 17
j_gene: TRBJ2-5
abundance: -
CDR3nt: TGTGCCACCAGTGACCCCCGAGGGCGGGAGGGCCGCGAGACCCAGTACTTC
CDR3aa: CATSDPRGREGRETQYF

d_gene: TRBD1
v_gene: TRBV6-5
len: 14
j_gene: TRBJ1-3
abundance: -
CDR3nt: TGTGCCAGCAGGACAGGGCTTAACCTCAACACCATATATTTT
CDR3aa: CASRTGLNLNTIYF

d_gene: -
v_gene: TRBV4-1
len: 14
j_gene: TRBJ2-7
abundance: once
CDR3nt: TGCGCCAGCAGCCAAGACGCTTCGGGCTACGAGCAGTACTTC
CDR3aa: CASSQDASGYEQYF

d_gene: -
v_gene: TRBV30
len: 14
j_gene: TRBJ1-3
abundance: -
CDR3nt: TGTGCCTGGAGTGAGGGGGGCCTATTAAACACCATATATTTT
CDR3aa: CAWSEGGLLNTIYF

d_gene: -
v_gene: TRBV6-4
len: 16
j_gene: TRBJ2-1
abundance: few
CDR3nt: TGTGCCAGCAGTGACACAAGCGTAAGCACCTACAATGAGCAGTTCTTC
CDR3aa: CASSDTSVSTYNEQFF

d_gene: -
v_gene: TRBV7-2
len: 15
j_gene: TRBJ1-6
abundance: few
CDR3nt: TGTGCCAGCAGCTTAAGGGCAGGGTTATATTCACCCCTCCACTTT
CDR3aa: CASSLRAGLYSPLHF

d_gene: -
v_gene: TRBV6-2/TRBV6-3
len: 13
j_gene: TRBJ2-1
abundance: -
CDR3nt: TGTGCCAGCAGTTACTCGAGGCCAGACGAGCAGTTCTTC
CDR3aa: CASSYSRPDEQFF

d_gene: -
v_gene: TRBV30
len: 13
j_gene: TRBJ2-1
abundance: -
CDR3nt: TGTGCCTCCGGGGCCGGGCGCCTCAATGAGCAGTTCTTC
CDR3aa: CASGAGRLNEQFF

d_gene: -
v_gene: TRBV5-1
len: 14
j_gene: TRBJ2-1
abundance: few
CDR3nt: TGCGCCAGCAGCCTACTATCGGGTTACAATGAGCAGTTCTTC
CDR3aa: CASSLLSGYNEQFF

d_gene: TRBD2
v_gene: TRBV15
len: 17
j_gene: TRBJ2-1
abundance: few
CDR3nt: TGTGCCACCAGCAGAGGTCTACTAGCGGGGGGTCCCAATGAGCAGTTCTTC
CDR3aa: CATSRGLLAGGPNEQFF

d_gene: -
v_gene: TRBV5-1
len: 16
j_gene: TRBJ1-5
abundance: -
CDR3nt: TGCGCCAGCAGCTTGGAACCGGGAACAAGCAATCAGCCCCAGCATTTT
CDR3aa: CASSLEPGTSNQPQHF

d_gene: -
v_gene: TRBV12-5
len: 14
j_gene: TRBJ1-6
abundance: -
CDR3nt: TGTGCTAGTGCCCCCGGGTCGTATAATTCACCCCTCCACTTT
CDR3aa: CASAPGSYNSPLHF

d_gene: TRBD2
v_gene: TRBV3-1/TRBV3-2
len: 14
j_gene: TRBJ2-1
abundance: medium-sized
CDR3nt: TGTGCCAGCAGCCCATTCACTAGCGCCAATGAGCAGTTCTTC
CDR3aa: CASSPFTSANEQFF

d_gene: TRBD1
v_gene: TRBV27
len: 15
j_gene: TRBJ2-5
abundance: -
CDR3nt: TGTGCCAGCAGTTTATCAGGGGGCGAAATGTGGACCCAGTACTTC
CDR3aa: CASSLSGGEMWTQYF

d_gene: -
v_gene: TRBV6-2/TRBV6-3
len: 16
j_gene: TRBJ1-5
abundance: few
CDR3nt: TGTGCCAGCAGTAAAAGCTCAGGTGCCCAAAATCAGCCCCAGCATTTT
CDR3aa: CASSKSSGAQNQPQHF

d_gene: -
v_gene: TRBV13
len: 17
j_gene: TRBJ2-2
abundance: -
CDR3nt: TGTGCCAGCAGCCGCGAAAGACAGGGAGGGAACACCGGGGAGCTGTTTTTT
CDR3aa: CASSRERQGGNTGELFF

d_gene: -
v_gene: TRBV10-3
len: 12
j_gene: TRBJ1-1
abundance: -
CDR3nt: TGTGCCATCAGCGAGAGGAGGACTGAAGCTTTCTTT
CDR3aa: CAISERRTEAFF

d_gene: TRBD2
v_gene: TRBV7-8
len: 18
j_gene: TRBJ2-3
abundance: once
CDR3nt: TGTGCCAGCAGCTTAAATCCCTCCTCTAGCGGTAGCACAGATACGCAGTATTTT
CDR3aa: CASSLNPSSSGSTDTQYF

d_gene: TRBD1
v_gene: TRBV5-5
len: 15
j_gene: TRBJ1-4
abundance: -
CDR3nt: TGTGCCAGCAGCGGGCGGGACAGATATAATGAAAAACTGTTTTTT
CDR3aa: CASSGRDRYNEKLFF

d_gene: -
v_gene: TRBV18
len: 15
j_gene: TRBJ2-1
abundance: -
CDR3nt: TGTGCCAGCTCGCCTAGGGTGAGCTCCTACAATGAGCAGTTCTTC
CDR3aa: CASSPRVSSYNEQFF

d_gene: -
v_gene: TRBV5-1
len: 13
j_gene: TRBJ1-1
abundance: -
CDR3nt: TGCGCCAGCAGATTGACCATGAACACTGAAGCTTTCTTT
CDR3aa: CASRLTMNTEAFF

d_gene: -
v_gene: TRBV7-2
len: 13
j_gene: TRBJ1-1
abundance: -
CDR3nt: TGTGCCAGCAGCTTAGGGGTTAGCACTGAAGCTTTCTTT
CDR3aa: CASSLGVSTEAFF

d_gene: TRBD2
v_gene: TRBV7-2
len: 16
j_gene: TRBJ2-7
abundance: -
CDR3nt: TGTGCCAGCAGCTCCCGGACTAGCGGGAGGCTATACGAGCAGTACTTC
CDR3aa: CASSSRTSGRLYEQYF

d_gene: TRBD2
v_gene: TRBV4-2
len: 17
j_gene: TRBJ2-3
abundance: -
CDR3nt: TGTGCCAGCAGCCACGTACTAGCGGGAGCGAGCACAGATACGCAGTATTTT
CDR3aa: CASSHVLAGASTDTQYF

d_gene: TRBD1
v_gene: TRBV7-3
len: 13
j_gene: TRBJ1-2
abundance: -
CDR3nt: TGTGCCAGCAGCTTAGAGGGGGCACAGGGCTACACCTTC
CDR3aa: CASSLEGAQGYTF

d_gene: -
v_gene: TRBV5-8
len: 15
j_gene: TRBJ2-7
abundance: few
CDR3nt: TGTGCCAGCAGCAGCTACGTGGGGGCGATTCGCGAGCAGTACTTC
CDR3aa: CASSSYVGAIREQYF

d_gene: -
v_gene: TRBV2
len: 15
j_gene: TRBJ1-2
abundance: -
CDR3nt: TGTGCCAGCAGTGTACGCAGGGTAGCCAACTATGGCTACACCTTC
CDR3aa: CASSVRRVANYGYTF

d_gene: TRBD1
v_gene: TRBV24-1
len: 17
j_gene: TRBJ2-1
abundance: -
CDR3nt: TGTGCCACCAGTGATTCCCATACAGGGGGCCAAAACAATGAGCAGTTCTTC
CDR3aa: CATSDSHTGGQNNEQFF

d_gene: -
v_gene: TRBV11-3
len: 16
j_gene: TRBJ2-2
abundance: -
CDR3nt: TGTGCCAGCAGCCCTGTCTCAGGGAGAACCACCGGGGAGCTGTTTTTT
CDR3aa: CASSPVSGRTTGELFF

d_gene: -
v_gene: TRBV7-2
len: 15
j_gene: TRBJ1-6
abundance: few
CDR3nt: TGTGCCACCTCGGCGGGGTGGGCCGCAAATTCACCCCTCCACTTT
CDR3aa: CATSAGWAANSPLHF

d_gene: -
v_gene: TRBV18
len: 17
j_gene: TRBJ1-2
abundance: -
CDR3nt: TGTGCCAGCTCACCCGTGGTGTCCTGGACAGACGTTTCTGGCTACACCTTC
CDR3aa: CASSPVVSWTDVSGYTF

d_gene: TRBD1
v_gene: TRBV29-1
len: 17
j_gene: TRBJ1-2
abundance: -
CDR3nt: TGCAGCGTTGACTACAGGACAGGGGGCCTTTCTAACTATGGCTACACCTTC
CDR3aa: CSVDYRTGGLSNYGYTF

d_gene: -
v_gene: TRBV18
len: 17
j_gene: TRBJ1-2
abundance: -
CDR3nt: TGTGCCAGCTCACCAACCGGTTCGGCAGGGCTTTCCTATGGCTACACCTTC
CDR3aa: CASSPTGSAGLSYGYTF

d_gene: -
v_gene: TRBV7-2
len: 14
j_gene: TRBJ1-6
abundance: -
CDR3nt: TGTGCCAGCAGCTTGAGACAGAATAATTCACCCCTCCACTTT
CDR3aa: CASSLRQNNSPLHF

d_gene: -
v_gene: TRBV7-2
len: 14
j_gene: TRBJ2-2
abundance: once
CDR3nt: TGTGCCAGCAGCTTAGTACACCTCACCGGGGAGCTGTTTTTT
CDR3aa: CASSLVHLTGELFF

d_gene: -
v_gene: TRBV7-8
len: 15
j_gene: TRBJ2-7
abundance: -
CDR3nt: TGTGCCAGCAGCTTGCCGGGACCGAGCTCCTACGAGCAGTACTTC
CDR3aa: CASSLPGPSSYEQYF

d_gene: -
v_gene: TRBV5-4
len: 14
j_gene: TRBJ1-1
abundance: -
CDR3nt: TGTGCCAGCAGCTTGGGGGGGGTGAACACTGAAGCTTTCTTT
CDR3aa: CASSLGGVNTEAFF

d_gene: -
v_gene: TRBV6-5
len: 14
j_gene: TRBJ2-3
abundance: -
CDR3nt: TGTGCCAGCAGCAGTCCGGGACGCACAGATACGCAGTATTTT
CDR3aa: CASSSPGRTDTQYF

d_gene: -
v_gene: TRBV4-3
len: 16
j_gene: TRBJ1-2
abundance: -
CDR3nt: TGCGCCAGCAGCCGCTCGGGCCCTCTAGAATCGGGAGGCTACACCTTC
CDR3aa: CASSRSGPLESGGYTF

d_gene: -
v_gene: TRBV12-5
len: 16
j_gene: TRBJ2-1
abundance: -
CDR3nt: TGTGCTATCGGGACACGGATGGCCGTCTCCTACAATGAGCAGTTCTTC
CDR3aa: CAIGTRMAVSYNEQFF

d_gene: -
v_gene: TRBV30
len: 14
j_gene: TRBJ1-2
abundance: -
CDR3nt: TGTGCCTGGAGCCAATGGGGGGTGGGTGGTGGCTACACCTTC
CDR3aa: CAWSQWGVGGGYTF

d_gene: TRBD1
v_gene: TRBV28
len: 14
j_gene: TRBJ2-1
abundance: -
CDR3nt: TGTGCCAGCGGGGAGACAGGGGGCTGGAATGAGCAGTTCTTC
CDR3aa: CASGETGGWNEQFF

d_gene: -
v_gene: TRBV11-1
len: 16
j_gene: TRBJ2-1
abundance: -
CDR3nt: TGTGCCAGCAGCCGGAGGACGGAAAGCTCCTACAATGAGCAGTTCTTC
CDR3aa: CASSRRTESSYNEQFF

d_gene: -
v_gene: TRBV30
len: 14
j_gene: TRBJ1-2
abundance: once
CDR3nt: TGTGCCTGGAGTGTTGCTGACAGACTTTATGGCTACACCTTC
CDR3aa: CAWSVADRLYGYTF

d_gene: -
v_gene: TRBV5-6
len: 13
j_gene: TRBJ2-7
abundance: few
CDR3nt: TGTGCCAGCAGCCACAAGGACAGTTACGAGCAGTACTTC
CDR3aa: CASSHKDSYEQYF

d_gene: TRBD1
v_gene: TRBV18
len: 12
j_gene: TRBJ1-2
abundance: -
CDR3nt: TGTGCCAGCTCACTGGGACAGGGTGGCTACACCTTC
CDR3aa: CASSLGQGGYTF

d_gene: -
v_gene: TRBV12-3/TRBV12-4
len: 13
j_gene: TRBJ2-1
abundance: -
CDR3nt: TGTGCCAGCCGCATGGCGGGGACCAATGAGCAGTTCTTC
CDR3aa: CASRMAGTNEQFF

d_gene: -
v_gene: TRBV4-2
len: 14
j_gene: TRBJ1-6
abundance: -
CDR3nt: TGTGCCAGCAGCCAAGCGGATTTTTATTCACCCCTCCACTTT
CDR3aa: CASSQADFYSPLHF

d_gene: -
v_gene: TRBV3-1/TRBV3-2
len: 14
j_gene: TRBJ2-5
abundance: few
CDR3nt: TGTGCCAGCAGCCAAAGGGGGGGGGTGGAGACCCAGTACTTC
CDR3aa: CASSQRGGVETQYF

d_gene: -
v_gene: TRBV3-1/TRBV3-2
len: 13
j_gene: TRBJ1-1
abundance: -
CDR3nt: TGTGCCAGCAGCCAAGATCGTGGGGCCCAAGCTTTCTTT
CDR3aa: CASSQDRGAQAFF

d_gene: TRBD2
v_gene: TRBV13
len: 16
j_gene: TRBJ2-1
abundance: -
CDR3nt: TGTGCCAGCAGCGACGTTGGAAGGGCGGGAGAAAGTGAGCAGTTCTTC
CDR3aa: CASSDVGRAGESEQFF

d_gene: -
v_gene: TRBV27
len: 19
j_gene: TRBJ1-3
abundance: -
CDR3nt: TGTGCCAGCAGTTTATCCGGCCAGGCCCATACCGTCTCTGGAAACACCATATATTTT
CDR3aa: CASSLSGQAHTVSGNTIYF

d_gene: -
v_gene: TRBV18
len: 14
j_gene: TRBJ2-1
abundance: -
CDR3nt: TGTGCCAGCTCACCATTACCGGGGATCAATGAGCAGTTCTTC
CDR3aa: CASSPLPGINEQFF